One and the same sample provided the 29 T cell receptor beta chains below, sequenced in a study of blood T cells in healthy people across ages. PCR was performed a second time for about 7 to 11 cycles using a sample-barcoded 5' primer and a J-beta primer mix. TCRdb ran MiXCR on the 5' RACE reads and lists one entry per CDR3 protein. The sample consists of hundreds of thousands of distinct CDR3 sequences, around 21% of them appearing once. Input material: blood. The receptors stem from a man between 65 and 79 years old in good health.

The V and J genes are TRBV5-1 and TRBJ2-5; TRBD2 aligns across 12 bases. The end of the DNA fits TRBJ2-1 better, so the J call may be wrong. The length of the CDR3 is 16 residues. Per the germline V gene, CDR1 is SGHRS and CDR2 is YFSETQ. Written as DNA, the CDR3 is TGCGCCAGCAGCTTGGCTAGCGGGAGGGCCCTTACTGAGCAGTTCTTC. This translates into CASSLASGRALTEQFF.

The chain employs TRBV6-2 or TRBV6-3 and TRBJ2-7; TRBD2 matches 13 bases. The CDR3 consists of 16 residues. Germline lookup yields CDR1 MNHEY and CDR2 SVGEGT. The ends lost 5 bases at V and 0 bases at J; junction bases unmatched: 4. The CDR3 spells CASSQGTSGASYEQYF. Written as DNA, the CDR3 is TGTGCCAGCAGTCAAGGGACTAGCGGGGCCTCCTACGAGCAGTACTTC.

This clonotype was seen ten or more times. The V gene is TRBV7-8, the J gene TRBJ1-3; D is undetermined. The CDR3 contains 15 residues. Germline assignment: CDR1 SGHVS and CDR2 FQNEAQ. V was cut by 2 bases and J by 4 bases, with 12 bases left in between. In nucleotides, the CDR3 is TGTGCCAGCAGCTTATCAGATGCAGGCGGAAACACCATATATTTT. It translates to CASSLSDAGGNTIYF.

V usage is TRBV11-2 and J usage is TRBJ2-5, with unresolved D. The J call may not be correct, given that the DNA end is closer to TRBJ2-7. Germline CDR1 reads SGHAT; CDR2 reads FQNNGV. The CDR3 sequence is 13 residues long. CDR3 protein: CASSLREDYEQYF. The CDR3, as DNA: TGTGCCAGCAGCTTACGCGAGGACTACGAGCAGTACTTC.

V is TRBV7-2 and J is TRBJ2-3; 10 nucleotides agree with TRBD1. From germline, CDR1 is SGHTA and CDR2 FQGNSA. V gave up 2 bases and J gave up 4 bases; unmatched junction bases: 3. The CDR3 is 15 amino acids. CDR3 amino acids: CASSLPGQGSDTQYF. CDR3 DNA sequence: TGTGCCAGCAGCTTACCGGGACAGGGGTCAGATACGCAGTATTTT.

V and J are TRBV10-1 and TRBJ2-3, with 8 bases lining up with TRBD1. The V and J ends lost 4 bases and 3 bases, in that order; junction bases with no gene match: 9. There are 16 residues in the CDR3. CDR1 is WNHNN, CDR2 SYGVQD, per germline (reference sequence). CDR3 in amino acids: CASSAPGTGATDTQYF. In DNA form, the CDR3 reads TGCGCCAGCAGTGCCCCCGGGACAGGCGCGACAGATACGCAGTATTTT.

This clonotype was seen many times. This chain joins TRBV12-3 or TRBV12-4 and TRBJ1-5; no clear D. The CDR3 runs to 14 residues. The V gene lost 3 bases and the J gene lost 0 bases, with 6 bases spanning the gap. CDR3 sequence reads: CASSFTHSNQPQHF. CDR3 in DNA: TGTGCCAGCAGTTTTACCCATAGCAATCAGCCCCAGCATTTT.

This clonotype was seen a handful of times. The chain has TRBV25-1 and TRBJ2-4; D remains unclear. Trimming pared 1 base from V and 7 bases from J, leaving 8 bases between. Germline values: CDR1 MGHDK, CDR2 SYGVNS. The CDR3 has 13 amino acids. CDR3 in DNA: TGTGCCAGCAGTGAATCGGTTTTGAACATTCAGTACTTC. Its protein is CASSESVLNIQYF.

This clonotype has a handful of counts. This chain uses TRBV14 with TRBJ2-3; D is perhaps TRBD1 (6 bases). With 0 bases removed from V and 8 bases from J, the gap between germline ends came to 18 bases. Germline V CDR1 and CDR2: SGHDN, FVKESK. This CDR3 has 16 amino acids. CDR3 nucleotide sequence: TGTGCCAGCAGCCAAGATCGGAGCAGGGGAATAGGTACGCAGTATTTT. Translated: CASSQDRSRGIGTQYF.

The chain carries TRBV28 and TRBJ1-1; TRBD1 matches 8 bases. The CDR3 runs to 16 residues. J was trimmed by 4 bases and V by 4 bases; bases with no gene match: 11. In germline, CDR1 is MDHEN, CDR2 SYDVKM. The CDR3 region is CASSSTGVRRITEAFF. CDR3 bases: TGTGCCAGCAGTTCGACAGGGGTAAGGCGTATCACTGAAGCTTTCTTT.

This clonotype was seen more than once but under ten times. The chain has TRBV20-1 and TRBJ2-5; D unresolved. The DNA matches TRBJ2-7 better at its end, which makes the J call doubtful. Germline lookup yields CDR1 DFQATT and CDR2 SNEGSKA (reference sequence). This CDR3 comprises 12 residues. CDR3 amino acids: CSARGGRYEQYF. As DNA, the CDR3 is TGCAGTGCTAGAGGTGGACGCTACGAGCAGTACTTC.

This clonotype has only a few counts. This sequence joins TRBV27 and TRBJ2-5; D is undetermined. The DNA end favors TRBJ2-7, so the J call may be wrong. This CDR3 has 13 residues. Germline CDR1 is MNHEY and CDR2 is SMNVEV (reference sequence). The DNA for the CDR3 is TGTGCCAGCAAGTTATCGAGCTCCTACGAGCAGTACTTC. Protein: CASKLSSSYEQYF.

The chain links TRBV20-1 to TRBJ2-7; D possibly corresponds to TRBD1 (5 bases). The V gene lost 2 bases and the J gene lost 6 bases, with 17 bases spanning the gap. There are 14 residues in the CDR3. Germline CDR1 DFQATT, CDR2 SNEGSKA (reference sequence). Here the CDR3 reads CSARRPDSFREQYF. CDR3 sequence (DNA): TGCAGTGCTAGACGCCCCGACAGCTTCCGCGAGCAGTACTTC.

The chain employs TRBV24-1 and TRBJ2-3, with TRBD2 matching over 8 bases. J was trimmed by 0 bases and V by 7 bases; bases with no gene match: 5. The CDR3 length is 15 residues. Germline CDR1 KGHDR, CDR2 SFDVKD. CDR3 residues: CATRSSGTSTDTQYF. DNA for the CDR3: TGTGCCACCAGGAGTAGCGGGACAAGCACAGATACGCAGTATTTT.

This chain connects TRBV9 to TRBJ2-2; tentatively, D is TRBD1 (5 bases). The germline V gene has CDR1 SGDLS and CDR2 YYNGEE. The V gene lost 0 bases and the J gene lost 7 bases, with 13 bases spanning the gap. CDR3 length: 15 amino acids. The CDR3 loop reads CASSVGVRAVGELFF. CDR3 DNA: TGTGCCAGCAGCGTAGGAGTCAGGGCGGTCGGGGAGCTGTTTTTT. The whole variable domain, filled in from reference TRBV9 and TRBJ2-2, reads DSGVTQTPKHLITATGQRVTLRCSPRSGDLSVYWYQQSLDQGLQFLIQYYNGEERAKGNILERFSAQQFPDLHSELNLSSLELGDSALYFCASSVGVRAVGELFFGEGSRLTVL.

J is TRBJ1-3 and V is TRBV29-1; D is undetermined. The CDR3 runs to 12 residues. V lost 5 bases, J lost 3 bases, and 8 bases lay in between. The V gene's germline CDR1 is SQVTM and CDR2 ANQGSEA. CDR3 in amino acids: CSVPGGGNTIYF. The CDR3 nucleotides are TGCAGCGTTCCCGGAGGTGGAAACACCATATATTTT.

This clonotype was seen repeatedly, ten times or more. The rearrangement joins TRBV4-2 to TRBJ2-3, with D unresolved. This CDR3 has 14 amino acids. The ends were cut back, 0 bases at V and 5 bases at J, with 9 bases in the middle. Germline lookup yields CDR1 LGHNA and CDR2 YNFKEQ. In DNA, the CDR3 is TGTGCCAGCAGCCAAGACTTAAAAGGAGATACGCAGTATTTT. Translation: CASSQDLKGDTQYF.

This sequence joins TRBV30 and TRBJ2-5; 10 positions match TRBD2. V was pared by 7 bases and J by 2 bases, with 1 base of the junction left unmatched. CDR3 length: 12 residues. Germline V gene sequence: CDR1 GTSNPN, CDR2 SVGIG (reference sequence). CDR3 DNA: TGTGCCTTACTAGCGGGACAAGAGACCCAGTACTTC. Translation: CALLAGQETQYF.

This rearrangement joins TRBV7-3 to TRBJ2-1, with TRBD1 matching 9 bases. Looked up from germline, CDR1 is SGHTA and CDR2 is FQGTGA. The V segment lost 5 bases and the J segment 7 bases; nucleotides outside the gene matches: 12. The CDR3 runs 16 residues. The CDR3 DNA reads as TGTGCCAGCAGCCGGGCCCCGGGACAGGGAATAAATGAGCAGTTCTTC. This codes for CASSRAPGQGINEQFF.

This clonotype was observed a handful of times. The gene calls are TRBV7-2 and TRBJ2-5; D remains ambiguous. Trimming pared 1 base from V and 3 bases from J, leaving 9 bases between. This CDR3 is 14 amino acids long. The germline V gene has CDR1 SGHTA and CDR2 FQGNSA. The CDR3 is CASSLVGREETQYF. CDR3 DNA: TGTGCCAGCAGCTTAGTCGGACGGGAAGAGACCCAGTACTTC. The variable domain in full, completed from reference TRBV7-2 and TRBJ2-5, reads GAGVSQSPSNKVTEKGKDVELRCDPISGHTALYWYRQSLGQGLEFLIYFQGNSAPDKSGLPSDRFSAERTGGSVSTLTIQRTQQEDSAVYLCASSLVGREETQYFGPGTRLLVL.

This clonotype has more than one count but fewer than ten. A much larger clone lies a single base off, so this may be a read error. The rearrangement links TRBV6-2 or TRBV6-3 to TRBJ1-2; the D is unclear. Per the germline V gene, CDR1 is MNHEY and CDR2 is SVGEGT. CDR3 size: 13 residues. CDR3 sequence: CASSDPPAGGCTF. CDR3 nucleotides: TGTGCCAGCAGTGACCCCCCCGCTGGAGGCTGCACCTTC.

In its sample, this clonotype was seen a few times. The chain links TRBV5-1 to TRBJ2-1; D unresolved. Trimming left V 3 bases short and J 1 base short, with 8 bases between. The germline CDR1 and CDR2 sequences are SGHRS and YFSETQ. The CDR3 has 14 amino acids. As DNA, the CDR3 is TGCGCCAGCAGCTACTATACGTCCTACAATGAGCAGTTCTTC. Protein product: CASSYYTSYNEQFF.

V and J are TRBV4-1 and TRBJ2-3, with D maybe TRBD2 (5 bases). Germline V gives CDR1 MGHRA, CDR2 YSYEKL. The CDR3 is made up of 16 amino acids. The germline V and J ends were trimmed by 1 base and 0 bases, with 11 bases remaining between them. CDR3 protein: CASSQGSGSSTDTQYF. CDR3 nucleotide sequence: TGCGCCAGCAGCCAAGGGTCGGGGTCTAGCACAGATACGCAGTATTTT.

The V and J genes are TRBV7-2 and TRBJ2-7; a weak D match, TRBD2 (5 bases). The germline CDR1 and CDR2 sequences are SGHTA and FQGNSA. V was pared by 2 bases and J by 4 bases, with 12 bases between. CDR3 length: 14 amino acids. In DNA, the CDR3 is TGTGCCAGCAGCTTACTCCCGGGATGGTACGAGCAGTACTTC. Translating gives CASSLLPGWYEQYF.

This rearrangement joins TRBV2 to TRBJ2-5, with 14 bases lining up with TRBD2. The J call is doubtful: the DNA matches TRBJ2-7 better. The CDR3 covers 17 residues. Germline lookup yields CDR1 SNHLY and CDR2 FYNNEI. The CDR3, as DNA: TGTGCCAGCAGTTTAACGCGGACTAGCGGGAGGTCCAACGAGCAGTACTTC. It encodes CASSLTRTSGRSNEQYF.

This CDR3 is CASNDRGEKLFF. CDR3 DNA sequence: TGTGCCAGCAATGACAGGGGTGAAAAACTGTTTTTT. The V and J genes are TRBV2 and TRBJ1-4; TRBD1 aligns across 8 bases. The CDR3 covers 12 residues. The germline CDR1 and CDR2 sequences are SNHLY and FYNNEI. The V segment lost 7 bases and the J segment 7 bases; nucleotides outside the gene matches: 2.

V and J are TRBV9 and TRBJ1-4; TRBD1 agrees at 9 bases. Losses at the gene ends were 4 bases for V and 0 bases for J; bases not matched to a gene: 7. Per germline, CDR1 SGDLS and CDR2 YYNGEE. The CDR3 contains 17 residues. The CDR3 bases are TGTGCCAGCAGCCCCCGGGACAGGGTAGCAACTAATGAAAAACTGTTTTTT. It specifies CASSPRDRVATNEKLFF. The whole variable domain, filled in from reference TRBV9 and TRBJ1-4, reads DSGVTQTPKHLITATGQRVTLRCSPRSGDLSVYWYQQSLDQGLQFLIQYYNGEERAKGNILERFSAQQFPDLHSELNLSSLELGDSALYFCASSPRDRVATNEKLFFGSGTQLSVL.

This clonotype has more than one count but fewer than ten. This chain joins TRBV7-6 and TRBJ2-5, with TRBD2 identical over 12 bases. Germline CDR1 SGHVS, CDR2 FNYEAQ. J was trimmed by 1 base and V by 5 bases; bases with no gene match: 5. The CDR3 spans 16 residues. CDR3 DNA: TGTGCCAGCAGCCCAGGGACTAGCGGGCCCCAAGAGACCCAGTACTTC. This gives the protein CASSPGTSGPQETQYF.

This clonotype was recorded at least ten times. The V call is TRBV10-3, the J call TRBJ1-6, with 7 bases lining up with TRBD1. Germline lookup yields CDR1 ENHRY and CDR2 SYGVKD. The CDR3 is made up of 13 amino acids. The trim removed 7 bases at V and 8 bases at J, leaving 5 bases unmatched. The CDR3 DNA reads TGTGCCATCACGGACAGGCGGGATTCACCCCTCCACTTT. Residues: CAITDRRDSPLHF.